This record covers a single TCR beta chain. CDR1 and CDR2 from the germline V gene are SGHDN and FVKESK. V lost 0 bases, J lost 4 bases, and 15 bases lay in between. The CDR3 has 16 residues. Profiling relied on immunoSEQ multiplex PCR, and the TCRdb table lists in-frame clones only, not all of them. The sample holds 150,000 to 200,000 clones, roughly 85% seen once. The sample is drawn from a study of blood T cell repertoires in COVID-19. The TCR was taken from a human donor with acute or convalescent COVID-19. The donor label of this sample is uncertain. The sample consisted of peripheral blood. This chain links TRBV14 with TRBJ1-1; D may be TRBD1 (6 bases). CDR3 sequence: CASSQEIRLGGTEAFF. In nucleotides, the CDR3 is TGTGCCAGCAGCCAAGAGATCCGTCTAGGGGGCACTGAAGCTTTCTTT.